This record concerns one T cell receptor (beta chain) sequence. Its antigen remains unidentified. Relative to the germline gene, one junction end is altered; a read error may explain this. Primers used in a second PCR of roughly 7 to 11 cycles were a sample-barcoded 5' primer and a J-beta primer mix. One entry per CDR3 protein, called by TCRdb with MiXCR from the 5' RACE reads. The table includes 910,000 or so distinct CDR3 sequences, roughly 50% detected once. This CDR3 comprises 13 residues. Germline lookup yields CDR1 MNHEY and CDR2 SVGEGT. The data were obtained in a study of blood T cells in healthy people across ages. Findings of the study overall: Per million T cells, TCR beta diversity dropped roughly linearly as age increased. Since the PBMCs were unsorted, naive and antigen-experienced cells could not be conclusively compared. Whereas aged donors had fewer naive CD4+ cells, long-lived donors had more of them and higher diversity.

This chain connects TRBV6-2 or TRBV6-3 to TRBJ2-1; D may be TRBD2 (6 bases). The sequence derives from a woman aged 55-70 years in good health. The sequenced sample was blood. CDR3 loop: CAGSYSEGFEQFF. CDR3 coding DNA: TGTGCCGGCAGTTACTCGGAGGGGTTTGAGCAGTTCTTC.